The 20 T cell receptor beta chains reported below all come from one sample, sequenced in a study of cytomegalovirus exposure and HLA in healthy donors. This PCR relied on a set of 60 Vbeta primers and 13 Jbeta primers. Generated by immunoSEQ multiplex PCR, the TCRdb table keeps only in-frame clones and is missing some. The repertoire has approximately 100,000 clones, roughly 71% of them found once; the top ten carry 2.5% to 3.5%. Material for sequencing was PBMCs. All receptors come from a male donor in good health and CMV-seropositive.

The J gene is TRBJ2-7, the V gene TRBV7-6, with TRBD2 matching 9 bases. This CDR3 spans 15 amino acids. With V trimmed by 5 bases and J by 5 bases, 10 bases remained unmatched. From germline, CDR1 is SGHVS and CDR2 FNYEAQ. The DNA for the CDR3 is TGTGCCAGCAGCGAGTCGGCTAGCGGGAACCACGAGCAGTACTTC. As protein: CASSESASGNHEQYF.

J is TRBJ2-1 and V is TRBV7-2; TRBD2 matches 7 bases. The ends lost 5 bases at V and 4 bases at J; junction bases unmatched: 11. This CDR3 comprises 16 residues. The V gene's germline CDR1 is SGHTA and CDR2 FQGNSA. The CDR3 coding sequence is TGTGCCAGCAGCCCCCTTCTGCGGGGGTTATACAATGAGCAGTTCTTC. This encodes CASSPLLRGLYNEQFF.

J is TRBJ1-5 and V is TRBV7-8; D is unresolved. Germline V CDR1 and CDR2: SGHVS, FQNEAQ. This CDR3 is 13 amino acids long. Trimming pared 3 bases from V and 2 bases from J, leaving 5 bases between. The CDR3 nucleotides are TGTGCCAGCAGCTTTACAGGCAATCAGCCCCAGCATTTT. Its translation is CASSFTGNQPQHF.

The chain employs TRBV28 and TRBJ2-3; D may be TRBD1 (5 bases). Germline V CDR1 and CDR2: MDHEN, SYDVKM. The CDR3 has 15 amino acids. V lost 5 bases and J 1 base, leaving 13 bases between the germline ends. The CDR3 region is CASSTQGRGTDTQYF. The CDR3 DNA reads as TGTGCCAGCAGTACGCAGGGTCGTGGCACAGATACGCAGTATTTT.

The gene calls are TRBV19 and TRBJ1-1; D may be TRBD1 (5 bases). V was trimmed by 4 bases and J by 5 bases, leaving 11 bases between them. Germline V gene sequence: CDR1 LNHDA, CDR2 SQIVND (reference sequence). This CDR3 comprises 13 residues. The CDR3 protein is CASSTLRGTEAFF. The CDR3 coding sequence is TGTGCCAGTAGTACATTAAGGGGTACTGAAGCTTTCTTT.

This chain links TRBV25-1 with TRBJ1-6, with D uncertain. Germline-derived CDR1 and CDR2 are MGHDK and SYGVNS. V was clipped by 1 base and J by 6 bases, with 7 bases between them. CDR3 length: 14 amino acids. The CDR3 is CASSEFAVNSPLHF. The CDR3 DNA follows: TGTGCCAGCAGTGAATTTGCGGTTAATTCACCCCTCCACTTT.

CDR3 in amino acids: CASSPSASGGAGSNQPQHF. The CDR3 DNA sequence: TGTGCCAGCAGCCCGTCCGCGTCGGGGGGCGCGGGAAGCAATCAGCCCCAGCATTTT. V gene TRBV7-2 combines with J gene TRBJ1-5; the D gene is possibly TRBD1 (6 bases). Between the trimmed V and J ends, which lost 5 bases and 1 base, there was a span of 24 bases. From germline, CDR1 is SGHTA and CDR2 FQGNSA. This CDR3 region has 19 residues.

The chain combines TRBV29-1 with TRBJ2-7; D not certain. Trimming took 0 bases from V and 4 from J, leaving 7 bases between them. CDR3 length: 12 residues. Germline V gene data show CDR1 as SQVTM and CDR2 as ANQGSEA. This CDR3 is CSVEDRLYEQYF. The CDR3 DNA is TGCAGCGTTGAAGACAGATTATACGAGCAGTACTTC.

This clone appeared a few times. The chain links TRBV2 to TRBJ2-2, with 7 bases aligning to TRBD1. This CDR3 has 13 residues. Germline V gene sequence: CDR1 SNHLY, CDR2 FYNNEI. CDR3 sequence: CATGVENTGELFF. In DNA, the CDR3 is TGTGCTACAGGGGTCGAGAACACCGGGGAGCTGTTTTTT.

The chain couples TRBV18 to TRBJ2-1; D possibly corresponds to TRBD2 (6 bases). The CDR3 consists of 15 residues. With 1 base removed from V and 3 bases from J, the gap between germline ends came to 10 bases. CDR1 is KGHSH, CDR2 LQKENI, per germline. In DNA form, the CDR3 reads TGTGCCAGCTCACCACTGGGACTTAACTACAATGAGCAGTTCTTC. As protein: CASSPLGLNYNEQFF.

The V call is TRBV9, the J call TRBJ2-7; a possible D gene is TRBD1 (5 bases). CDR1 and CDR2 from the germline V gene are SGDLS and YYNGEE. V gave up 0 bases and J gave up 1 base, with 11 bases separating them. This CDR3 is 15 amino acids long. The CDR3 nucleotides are TGTGCCAGCAGCGTAGACATGGGGCAGTCCTACGAGCAGTACTTC. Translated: CASSVDMGQSYEQYF.

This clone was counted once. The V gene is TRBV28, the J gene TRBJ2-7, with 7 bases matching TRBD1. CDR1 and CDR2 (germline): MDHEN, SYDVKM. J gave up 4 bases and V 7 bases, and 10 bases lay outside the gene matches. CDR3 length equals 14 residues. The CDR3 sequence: CASTQGTEKYEQYF. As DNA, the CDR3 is TGTGCCAGCACGCAGGGGACAGAGAAATACGAGCAGTACTTC. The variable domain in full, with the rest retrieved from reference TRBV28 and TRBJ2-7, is DVKVTQSSRYLVKRTGEKVFLECVQDMDHENMFWYRQDPGLGLRLIYFSYDVKMKEKGDIPEGYSVSREKKERFSLILESASTNQTSMYLCASTQGTEKYEQYFGPGTRLTVT.

CDR3 loop: CASSQTSDSSYEQYF. Written as DNA, the CDR3 is TGTGCCAGCAGTCAGACTAGCGACTCATCCTACGAGCAGTACTTC. The genes are TRBV6-4 and TRBJ2-7; TRBD2 agrees at 8 bases. Per the germline V gene, CDR1 is MRHNA and CDR2 is SNTAGT. V trimming: 5 bases; J trimming: 1 base; junction bases outside the gene matches: 7. The CDR3 extends over 15 amino acids.

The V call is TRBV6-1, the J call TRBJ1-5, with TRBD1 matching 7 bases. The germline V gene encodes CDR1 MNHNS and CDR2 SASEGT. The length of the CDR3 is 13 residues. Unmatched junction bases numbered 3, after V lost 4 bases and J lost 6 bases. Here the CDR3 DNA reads TGTGCCAGCAGTGGACAGGGAGTTCAGCCCCAGCATTTT. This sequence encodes CASSGQGVQPQHF.

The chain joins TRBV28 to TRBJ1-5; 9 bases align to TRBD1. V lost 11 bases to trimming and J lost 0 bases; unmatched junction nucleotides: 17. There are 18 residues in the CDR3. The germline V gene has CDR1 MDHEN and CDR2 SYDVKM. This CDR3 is CASRVGTGTPYSNQPQHF. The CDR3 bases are TGTGCCTCCCGGGTGGGGACAGGGACTCCCTATAGCAATCAGCCCCAGCATTTT.

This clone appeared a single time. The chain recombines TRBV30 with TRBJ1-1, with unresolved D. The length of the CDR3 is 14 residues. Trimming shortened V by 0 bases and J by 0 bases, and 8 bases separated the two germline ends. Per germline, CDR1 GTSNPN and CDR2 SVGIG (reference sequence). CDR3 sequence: CAWSVSVMNTEAFF. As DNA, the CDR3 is TGTGCCTGGAGTGTATCAGTCATGAACACTGAAGCTTTCTTT.

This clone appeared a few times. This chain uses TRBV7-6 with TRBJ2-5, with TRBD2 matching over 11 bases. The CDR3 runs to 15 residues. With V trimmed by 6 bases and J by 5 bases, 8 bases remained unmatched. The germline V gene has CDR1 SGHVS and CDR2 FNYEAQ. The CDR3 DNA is TGTGCCAGCAGTTTTAGCGGGGGGGGTTTGGAGACCCAGTACTTC. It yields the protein CASSFSGGGLETQYF.

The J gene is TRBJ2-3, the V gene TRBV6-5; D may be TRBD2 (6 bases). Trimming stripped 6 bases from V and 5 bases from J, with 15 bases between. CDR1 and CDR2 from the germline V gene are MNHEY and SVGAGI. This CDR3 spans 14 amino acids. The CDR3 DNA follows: TGTGCCAGCAGCATAGGGACTCCCGTAGATACGCAGTATTTT. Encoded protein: CASSIGTPVDTQYF.

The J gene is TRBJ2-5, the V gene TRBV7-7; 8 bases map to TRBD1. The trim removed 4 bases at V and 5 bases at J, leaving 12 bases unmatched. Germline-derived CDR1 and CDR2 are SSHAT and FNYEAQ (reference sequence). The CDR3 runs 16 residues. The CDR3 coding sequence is TGTGCCAGCAGCTACGGGGCAGGGGGCTTAGGGGAGACCCAGTACTTC. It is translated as CASSYGAGGLGETQYF.

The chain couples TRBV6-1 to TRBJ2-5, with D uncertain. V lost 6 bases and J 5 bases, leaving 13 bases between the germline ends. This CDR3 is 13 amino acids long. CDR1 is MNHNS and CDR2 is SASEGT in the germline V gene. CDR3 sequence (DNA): TGTGCCAGCAGGGAACGCAGGCCCGAGACCCAGTACTTC. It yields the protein CASRERRPETQYF.